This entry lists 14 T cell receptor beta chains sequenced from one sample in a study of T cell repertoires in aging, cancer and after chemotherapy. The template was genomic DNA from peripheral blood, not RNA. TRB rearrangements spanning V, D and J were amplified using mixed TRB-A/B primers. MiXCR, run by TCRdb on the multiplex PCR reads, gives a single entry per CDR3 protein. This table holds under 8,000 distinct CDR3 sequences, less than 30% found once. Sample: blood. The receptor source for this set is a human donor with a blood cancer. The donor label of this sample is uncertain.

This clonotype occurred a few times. The DNA of the CDR3 is TGTGCCAGCAGTGAGAGGGGGCCGGATGGCTACACCTTC. Translation: CASSERGPDGYTF. The rearrangement uses TRBV6-1 and TRBJ1-2; TRBD1 aligns across 7 bases. This CDR3 comprises 13 residues. CDR1 and CDR2 from the germline V gene are MNHNS and SASEGT. With V trimmed by 3 bases and J by 6 bases, 4 bases remained unmatched.

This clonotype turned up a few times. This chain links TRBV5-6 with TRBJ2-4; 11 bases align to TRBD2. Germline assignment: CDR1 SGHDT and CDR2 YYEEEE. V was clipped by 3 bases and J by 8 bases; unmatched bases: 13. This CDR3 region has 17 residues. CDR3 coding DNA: TGTGCCAGCAGCTCAGACTCTAGCGGGGGGATCTGGGACATTCAGTACTTC. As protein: CASSSDSSGGIWDIQYF.

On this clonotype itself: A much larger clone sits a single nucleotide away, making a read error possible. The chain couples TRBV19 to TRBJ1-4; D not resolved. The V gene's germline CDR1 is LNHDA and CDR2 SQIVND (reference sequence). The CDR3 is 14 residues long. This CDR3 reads CASSSAGEAEKLLF. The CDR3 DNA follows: TGTGCCAGTAGTTCGGCAGGAGAGGCTGAAAAACTGTTATTT.

For the CDR3, the DNA is TGTGCCAGCAGTTTATCGGGACAGGGAGCGAACTATGGCTACACCTTC. This sequence encodes CASSLSGQGANYGYTF. The chain is built from TRBV27 and TRBJ1-2, with 9 bases matching TRBD1. Trimming cost V 0 bases and J 2 bases; bases outside gene matches: 4. The CDR3 totals 16 residues. Germline CDR1 and CDR2: MNHEY and SMNVEV (reference sequence).

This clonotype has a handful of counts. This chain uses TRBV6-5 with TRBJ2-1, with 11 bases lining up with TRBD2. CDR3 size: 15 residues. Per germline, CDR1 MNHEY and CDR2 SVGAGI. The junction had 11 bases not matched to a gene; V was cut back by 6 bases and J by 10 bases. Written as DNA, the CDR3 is TGTGCCAGCAGGGGGACTAGCGGTGACTTCAGGGAGCAGTTCTTC. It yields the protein CASRGTSGDFREQFF.

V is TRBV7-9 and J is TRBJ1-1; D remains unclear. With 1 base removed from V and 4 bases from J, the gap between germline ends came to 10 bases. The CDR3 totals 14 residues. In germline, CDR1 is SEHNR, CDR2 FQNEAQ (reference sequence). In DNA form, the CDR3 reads TGTGCCAGCAGCTTAGATTTGGGGATCACTGAAGCTTTCTTT. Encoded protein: CASSLDLGITEAFF.

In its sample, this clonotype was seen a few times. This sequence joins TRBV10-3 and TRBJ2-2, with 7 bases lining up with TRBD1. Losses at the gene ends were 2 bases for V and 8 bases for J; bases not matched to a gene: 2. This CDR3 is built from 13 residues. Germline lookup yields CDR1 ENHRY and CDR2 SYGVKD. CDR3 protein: CAISERGQGELFF. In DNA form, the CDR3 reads TGTGCCATCAGTGAGAGGGGGCAAGGGGAGCTGTTTTTT.

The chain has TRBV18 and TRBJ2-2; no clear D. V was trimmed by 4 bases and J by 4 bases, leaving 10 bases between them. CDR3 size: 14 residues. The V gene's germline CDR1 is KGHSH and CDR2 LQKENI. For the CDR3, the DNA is TGTGCCAGCTCACAAGGTTCAGGCACCGGGGAGCTGTTTTTT. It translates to CASSQGSGTGELFF.

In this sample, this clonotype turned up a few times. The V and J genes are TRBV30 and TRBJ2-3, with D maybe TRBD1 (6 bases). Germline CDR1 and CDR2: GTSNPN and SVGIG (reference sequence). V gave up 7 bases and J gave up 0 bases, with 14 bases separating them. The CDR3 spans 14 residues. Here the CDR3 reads CALDQGLSTDTQYF. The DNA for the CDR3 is TGTGCCTTGGACCAGGGGCTTAGCACAGATACGCAGTATTTT.

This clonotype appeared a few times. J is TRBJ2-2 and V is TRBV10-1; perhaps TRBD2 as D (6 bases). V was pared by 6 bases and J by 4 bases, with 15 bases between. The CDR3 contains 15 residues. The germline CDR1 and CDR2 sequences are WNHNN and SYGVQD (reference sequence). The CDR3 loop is CASSLRAGPTGELFF. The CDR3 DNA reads TGCGCCAGCAGCCTGAGGGCGGGACCCACCGGGGAGCTGTTTTTT.

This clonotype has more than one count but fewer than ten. This chain's CDR3 is CASSSPSVGGHSTQYF. As DNA, the CDR3 is TGTGCCAGCAGCTCCCCTTCAGTGGGGGGGCATAGTACGCAGTATTTT. The J gene is TRBJ2-3, the V gene TRBV5-4; D perhaps matches TRBD2 (7 bases). CDR3 length equals 16 residues. Trimming left V 3 bases short and J 8 bases short, with 22 bases between. Germline V CDR1 and CDR2: SGHNT, YYREEE (reference sequence).

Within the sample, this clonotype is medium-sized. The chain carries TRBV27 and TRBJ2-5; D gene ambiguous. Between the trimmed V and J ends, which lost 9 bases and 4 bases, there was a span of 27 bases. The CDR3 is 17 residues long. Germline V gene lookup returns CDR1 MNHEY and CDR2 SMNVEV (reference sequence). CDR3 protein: CASARISGGQRPETQYF. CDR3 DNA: TGTGCCAGTGCTCGGATTTCGGGCGGTCAGAGGCCAGAGACCCAGTACTTC.

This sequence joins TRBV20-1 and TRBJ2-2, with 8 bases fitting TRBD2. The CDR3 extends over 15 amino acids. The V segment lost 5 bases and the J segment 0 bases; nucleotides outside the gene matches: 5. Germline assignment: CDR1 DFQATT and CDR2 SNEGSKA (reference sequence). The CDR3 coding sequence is TGCAGTGCTCGCACTAGCGGTTCGAACACCGGGGAGCTGTTTTTT. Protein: CSARTSGSNTGELFF.

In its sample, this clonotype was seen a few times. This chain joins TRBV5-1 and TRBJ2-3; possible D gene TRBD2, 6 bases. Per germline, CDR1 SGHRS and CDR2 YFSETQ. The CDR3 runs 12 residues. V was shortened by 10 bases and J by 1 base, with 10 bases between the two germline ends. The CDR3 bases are TGCGCCCTTGGGGAGGGCACAGATACGCAGTATTTT. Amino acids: CALGEGTDTQYF.